What follows are 17 T cell receptor beta chains derived from one specimen sequenced in a study of cytomegalovirus exposure and HLA in healthy donors. Vbeta (60) and Jbeta (13) primers were used in the PCR. TCRdb's copy holds only in-frame clones and misses some; the assay was immunoSEQ multiplex PCR. The data include some 34,000 clones; the top ten clones carry approximately 4.5%. Sequences were obtained from PBMCs. These receptors originate from a middle-aged woman in good health and CMV-seropositive.

The V and J genes are TRBV6-1 and TRBJ2-7, with TRBD2 matching 12 bases. V was clipped by 8 bases and J by 4 bases; unmatched bases: 6. Germline loops: CDR1 MNHNS, CDR2 SASEGT. The CDR3 has 14 residues. Here the CDR3 reads CASDRLAGEYEQYF. The CDR3 DNA reads TGTGCCAGCGACCGACTAGCGGGAGAGTACGAGCAGTACTTC.

The J gene is TRBJ1-5, the V gene TRBV7-9; 10 nucleotides match TRBD1. Germline loops: CDR1 SEHNR, CDR2 FQNEAQ (reference sequence). CDR3 length: 18 amino acids. V shed 5 bases and J 0 bases; nucleotides not matched to a gene: 10. CDR3 sequence: CASSRVDRGGYSNQPQHF. The CDR3 bases are TGTGCCAGCAGCCGAGTGGACAGGGGGGGATATAGCAATCAGCCCCAGCATTTT. The whole variable domain, filled in from reference TRBV7-9 and TRBJ1-5, reads DTGVSQNPRHKITKRGQNVTFRCDPISEHNRLYWYRQTLGQGPEFLTYFQNEAQLEKSRLLSDRFSAERPKGSFSTLEIQRTEQGDSAMYLCASSRVDRGGYSNQPQHFGDGTRLSIL.

This chain joins TRBV19 and TRBJ2-3; 7 bases agree with TRBD2. V shed 4 bases, J shed 2 bases, and the junction held 6 bases outside the gene matches. The CDR3 totals 15 residues. Germline V lookup: CDR1 LNHDA, CDR2 SQIVND (reference sequence). The CDR3: CASSSSSGYTDTQYF. The CDR3 region has the DNA TGTGCCAGTAGTAGCTCTAGCGGATACACAGATACGCAGTATTTT.

The chain carries TRBV2 and TRBJ2-2, with D possibly matching TRBD2 (6 bases). The CDR3 is 13 amino acids. Germline V gene lookup returns CDR1 SNHLY and CDR2 FYNNEI. V was pared by 6 bases and J by 4 bases, with 9 bases between. The CDR3 bases are TGTGCCAGCAGGCCGGAGGGCACCGGGGAGCTGTTTTTT. Translated, it gives CASRPEGTGELFF.

J is TRBJ2-2 and V is TRBV2; no clear D gene. The germline V gene has CDR1 SNHLY and CDR2 FYNNEI. V was trimmed by 7 bases and J by 7 bases, leaving 10 bases between them. The CDR3 runs 12 residues. CDR3 bases: TGTGCCAGCAATCCAGGTCTCGGGGAGCTGTTTTTT. It encodes CASNPGLGELFF.

V gene TRBV7-9 combines with J gene TRBJ2-7, with 7 bases fitting TRBD2. CDR1 is SEHNR, CDR2 FQNEAQ, per germline (reference sequence). The V segment lost 2 bases and the J segment 5 bases; nucleotides outside the gene matches: 12. This CDR3 is built from 16 residues. CDR3: CASSLLVGGSYNEQYF. The CDR3 nucleotides read TGTGCCAGCAGCTTATTAGTGGGGGGGTCTTATAACGAGCAGTACTTC.

This chain uses TRBV30 with TRBJ1-2; tentative D call: TRBD1 (6 bases). There are 12 residues in the CDR3. With 5 bases removed from V and 7 bases from J, the gap between germline ends came to 14 bases. The germline V gene has CDR1 GTSNPN and CDR2 SVGIG (reference sequence). CDR3: CAWGFGQTGYTF. The CDR3 coding sequence is TGTGCCTGGGGATTTGGACAGACTGGCTACACCTTC.

The chain links TRBV7-9 to TRBJ2-1; 9 bases are shared with TRBD1. J gave up 6 bases and V 3 bases, and 9 bases lay outside the gene matches. Germline CDR1 is SEHNR and CDR2 is FQNEAQ (reference sequence). The CDR3 consists of 16 residues. Here the CDR3 DNA reads TGTGCCAGCAGCTTTTGGGGGACAGGGCCTACCAATGAGCAGTTCTTC. It encodes CASSFWGTGPTNEQFF.

The rearrangement joins TRBV30 to TRBJ2-2; TRBD2 matches 9 bases. Germline-derived CDR1 and CDR2 are GTSNPN and SVGIG (reference sequence). This CDR3 region has 14 residues. With V trimmed by 3 bases and J by 5 bases, 4 bases remained unmatched. The DNA of the CDR3 is TGTGCCTGGAGGGGGGCGGGAGGGACCGGGGAGCTGTTTTTT. As protein: CAWRGAGGTGELFF.

This chain connects TRBV14 to TRBJ1-1, with D perhaps TRBD1 (6 bases). Germline-derived CDR1 and CDR2 are SGHDN and FVKESK. The CDR3 runs to 14 residues. The V gene lost 0 bases and the J gene lost 6 bases, with 11 bases spanning the gap. CDR3 coding DNA: TGTGCCAGCAGCCAAGATTGGGCAGGGGCTGAAGCTTTCTTT. The encoded protein is CASSQDWAGAEAFF.

CDR3 amino acids: CASSPTSGGGDTQYF. For the CDR3, the DNA is TGTGCCAGCTCACCCACTAGCGGGGGAGGTGATACGCAGTATTTT. The J gene is TRBJ2-3, the V gene TRBV18; 11 bases are shared with TRBD2. The CDR3 covers 15 residues. After removal of 3 bases from V and 6 bases from J, the junction contained 5 bases not matched to a gene. Germline lookup yields CDR1 KGHSH and CDR2 LQKENI.

The chain employs TRBV4-1 and TRBJ1-5; TRBD1 aligns across 8 bases. V lost 0 bases to trimming and J lost 6 bases; unmatched junction nucleotides: 7. The germline V gene encodes CDR1 MGHRA and CDR2 YSYEKL. There are 16 residues in the CDR3. The CDR3 bases are TGCGCCAGCAGCCAAGAAGGGTCAGGGGGCGGTCAGCCCCAGCATTTT. Translating it yields CASSQEGSGGGQPQHF.

V usage is TRBV7-2 and J usage is TRBJ1-1; D call uncertain. The germline V gene has CDR1 SGHTA and CDR2 FQGNSA. Trimming left V 1 base short and J 4 bases short, with 7 bases between. This CDR3 is built from 13 residues. The CDR3 protein is CASSLGAGTEAFF. CDR3 nucleotides: TGTGCCAGCAGCTTAGGGGCGGGCACTGAAGCTTTCTTT.

The V and J genes are TRBV29-1 and TRBJ2-1; TRBD1 might be the D (5 bases). This CDR3 has 12 residues. Trimming took 7 bases from V and 5 from J, leaving 12 bases between them. Germline lookup yields CDR1 SQVTM and CDR2 ANQGSEA. CDR3: CSGEQGNNEQFF. The DNA of the CDR3 is TGCAGCGGTGAGCAGGGAAACAATGAGCAGTTCTTC.

This chain links TRBV19 with TRBJ1-4; 7 bases are a match to TRBD1. V was pared by 5 bases and J by 8 bases, with 14 bases of the junction left unmatched. CDR1 and CDR2 from the germline V gene are LNHDA and SQIVND (reference sequence). This CDR3 is 16 amino acids long. CDR3 loop: CASSPTDRANLEKLFF. The CDR3 nucleotides read TGTGCCAGTAGTCCCACCGACAGGGCCAATCTGGAAAAACTGTTTTTT.

The chain recombines TRBV19 with TRBJ1-5, with D uncertain. This CDR3 comprises 15 residues. Germline V CDR1 and CDR2: LNHDA, SQIVND (reference sequence). Deletions cut 1 base from V and 0 bases from J, with 7 bases between. Here the CDR3 reads CASSIVQYSNQPQHF. The CDR3 region has the DNA TGTGCCAGTAGTATAGTACAGTATAGCAATCAGCCCCAGCATTTT.

V is TRBV2 and J is TRBJ2-5; D call uncertain. V was pared by 6 bases and J by 12 bases, with 11 bases between. CDR1 SNHLY and CDR2 FYNNEI come from the germline V gene. CDR3 length: 10 amino acids. This CDR3 is CASRGANEYF. The CDR3 DNA reads TGTGCCAGCAGGGGCGCTAATGAGTACTTC.